Here is one T cell receptor (beta chain) with its context. This sample was taken from a study of blood T cell repertoires in COVID-19. As for the study in general: The United States, Italy and Spain provided the acute and convalescent COVID-19 samples.

This CDR3 has 14 residues. Germline V gene lookup returns CDR1 SGHAT and CDR2 FQDESV (reference sequence). Between the trimmed V and J ends, which lost 5 bases and 7 bases, there was a span of 14 bases. How the authors handled the data: Reference gene primer amplification gave estimated nucleated cell counts. TCRdb's table, derived via immunoSEQ multiplex PCR, lists solely in-frame clones and lacks some. V, J and clone size derive from that table, while D and trimming were established from the DNA sequence. The data contain nearly 35,000 clones, over 90% of them singletons. This receptor was identified in a human donor in a cohort sampled during active COVID-19. Sequenced: peripheral blood. The rearrangement uses TRBV11-1 and TRBJ1-4; TRBD1 is a possible D gene (5 bases). This CDR3 reads CASSPQGASEKLFF. DNA of the CDR3: TGTGCCAGCAGCCCCCAAGGGGCATCTGAAAAACTGTTTTTT.